This T cell receptor (beta chain) was sequenced during a study of regulatory T cells in long-lasting Graves disease. General study points: Newly diagnosed patients had higher TCR diversity than persistent Graves' patients did. Patients with persistent disease showed a bias toward TRBV28, TRBJ1-2 and TRBJ2-5.

CDR1 is SGHRS, CDR2 YFSETQ, per germline. CDR3 size: 16 residues. V gave up 0 bases and J gave up 1 base; unmatched junction bases: 4. In its sample, this clonotype was seen a few times. The antigen remains unidentified. Time point defined: newly diagnosed GD, antithyroid drugs for less than 3 months. PBMC-derived RNA was used for the TCR library. Graves' disease diagnosis used American Thyroid Association guidelines. To make TCR beta libraries, researchers used iRepertoire HTBI primers and Arm-PCR of CDR3 regions. TCRdb processed the multiplex PCR reads anew with MiXCR; each CDR3 protein has one entry. The data show about 420,000 distinct CDR3 sequences, less than 20% seen once. The same data also contributed to another study, on T cells in Graves' hyperthyroidism and ophthalmopathy. As reported in that work: Researchers found most expanded thyroid clonotypes above 0.001 in blood as well.

The clonotype was recovered from a woman between 18 and 29 years old with Graves disease. The rearrangement links TRBV5-1 to TRBJ1-1; 9 nucleotides line up with TRBD1. The sample was peripheral blood mononuclear cells (PBMCs), taken at new diagnosis, from a patient treated with antithyroid drugs. In DNA, the CDR3 is TGCGCCAGCAGCTTGGAGGGACAGGGCTCGAACACTGAAGCTTTCTTT. Its translation is CASSLEGQGSNTEAFF.